A single sample is the source of the 18 T cell receptor beta chains below, sequenced in a study of cytomegalovirus exposure and HLA in healthy donors. Assay used: immunoSEQ multiplex PCR; TCRdb lists only in-frame clones, some missing. Of approximately 270,000 clones listed, more than 75% were seen once; the top ten hold approximately 12%. Sample: PBMCs. The receptors were gathered from a man aged 18-30 years in good health and CMV-seropositive.

The V gene is TRBV19, the J gene TRBJ1-2; D call uncertain. Per the germline V gene, CDR1 is LNHDA and CDR2 is SQIVND (reference sequence). V shed 8 bases and J shed 3 bases, with 10 bases lying between them. The CDR3 extends over 12 amino acids. In nucleotides, the CDR3 is TGTGCCAGTCAGGACGGATACTATGGCTACACCTTC. It specifies CASQDGYYGYTF.

The chain has TRBV29-1 and TRBJ1-1; TRBD1 aligns across 9 bases. The CDR3 spans 13 residues. The junction had 6 bases not matched to a gene; V was cut back by 6 bases and J by 4 bases. In germline, CDR1 is SQVTM, CDR2 ANQGSEA. The DNA for the CDR3 is TGCAGCGTACAACAGGGGGCCGTCACTGAAGCTTTCTTT. Amino acid sequence: CSVQQGAVTEAFF.

J is TRBJ1-1 and V is TRBV2; D unclear. Per germline, CDR1 SNHLY and CDR2 FYNNEI. Trimming cost V 11 bases and J 1 base, with 8 bases left between them. The length of the CDR3 is 11 residues. DNA of the CDR3: TGTGCCCGGGCCCAGAACACTGAAGCTTTCTTT. As protein: CARAQNTEAFF.

This rearrangement joins TRBV5-1 to TRBJ2-3; D perhaps matches TRBD1 (5 bases). There are 15 residues in the CDR3. Between the trimmed V and J ends, which lost 6 bases and 2 bases, there was a span of 16 bases. From germline, CDR1 is SGHRS and CDR2 YFSETQ. The CDR3 DNA follows: TGCGCCAGCAACCTCTATACAGGTAACACAGATACGCAGTATTTT. Its protein is CASNLYTGNTDTQYF. The whole variable domain, filled in from reference TRBV5-1 and TRBJ2-3, reads KAGVTQTPRYLIKTRGQQVTLSCSPISGHRSVSWYQQTPGQGLQFLFEYFSETQRNKGNFPGRFSGRQFSNSRSEMNVSTLELGDSALYLCASNLYTGNTDTQYFGPGTRLTVL.

The chain has TRBV5-4 and TRBJ2-1; 16 nucleotides match TRBD2. V gave up 0 bases and J gave up 7 bases; unmatched junction bases: 10. The CDR3 runs to 19 residues. Germline V gene lookup returns CDR1 SGHNT and CDR2 YYREEE (reference sequence). The CDR3 reads CASSLAGLAGGAFGNEQFF. Written as DNA, the CDR3 is TGTGCCAGCAGCTTGGCGGGACTAGCGGGAGGGGCCTTTGGGAATGAGCAGTTCTTC.

The rearrangement joins TRBV30 to TRBJ2-1; the match to TRBD2 covers 12 bases. Germline V CDR1 and CDR2: GTSNPN, SVGIG (reference sequence). After removal of 7 bases from V and 5 bases from J, the junction contained 9 bases not matched to a gene. CDR3 length: 15 amino acids. The CDR3 loop reads CASASGRAWDNEQFF. The CDR3 DNA reads TGTGCCTCTGCTAGCGGGAGGGCGTGGGACAATGAGCAGTTCTTC.

The chain joins TRBV19 to TRBJ2-1; D is perhaps TRBD1 (5 bases). CDR3 length: 15 residues. Trimming pared 3 bases from V and 2 bases from J, leaving 11 bases between. Germline-derived CDR1 and CDR2 are LNHDA and SQIVND (reference sequence). The DNA for the CDR3 is TGTGCCAGTAGTATGCAGGGTATCACCTACAATGAGCAGTTCTTC. Encoded protein: CASSMQGITYNEQFF.

This chain uses TRBV23-1 with TRBJ1-1; perhaps TRBD1 as D (6 bases). TRBV23-1 falls under the ORF class, with uncertain function. CDR3 length: 13 amino acids. V lost 8 bases and J 0 bases, leaving 10 bases between the germline ends. CDR3 in amino acids: CASSTGLNTEAFF. For the CDR3, the DNA is TGCGCCAGCTCAACAGGGTTGAACACTGAAGCTTTCTTT.

The J gene is TRBJ1-5, the V gene TRBV6-1, with 9 bases identical to TRBD1. The germline V gene has CDR1 MNHNS and CDR2 SASEGT. The J segment lost 4 bases and the V segment lost 7 bases, leaving 5 bases of the junction unmatched. This CDR3 contains 14 residues. Here the CDR3 DNA reads TGTGCCAGCACCGCGACAGGGGGGAATCAGCCCCAGCATTTT. This gives the protein CASTATGGNQPQHF.

J is TRBJ1-2 and V is TRBV9; unclear D gene. The CDR3 spans 15 residues. Trimming removed 0 bases from V and 0 bases from J, with 9 bases in between. The germline V gene has CDR1 SGDLS and CDR2 YYNGEE. The CDR3, as DNA: TGTGCCAGCAGCGTAGATGCAGGACCTAACTATGGCTACACCTTC. Protein: CASSVDAGPNYGYTF. Looking up the rest from reference TRBV9 and TRBJ1-2 gives the full variable domain: DSGVTQTPKHLITATGQRVTLRCSPRSGDLSVYWYQQSLDQGLQFLIQYYNGEERAKGNILERFSAQQFPDLHSELNLSSLELGDSALYFCASSVDAGPNYGYTFGSGTRLTVV.

This chain connects TRBV7-6 to TRBJ2-1, with 8 bases that match TRBD2. The junction had 11 bases not matched to a gene; V was cut back by 5 bases and J by 8 bases. CDR1 and CDR2 (germline): SGHVS, FNYEAQ. The CDR3 extends over 15 amino acids. The CDR3 here is CASSPGAGAGDEQFF. The CDR3 nucleotides read TGTGCCAGCAGCCCGGGAGCGGGAGCGGGCGATGAGCAGTTCTTC.

CDR3 in DNA: TGTGCCAGCAGTGACCTATGGGTTGCCAAAAACATTCAGTACTTC. It yields the protein CASSDLWVAKNIQYF. The chain employs TRBV6-1 and TRBJ2-4; D call uncertain. Trimming shortened V by 3 bases and J by 1 base, and 10 bases separated the two germline ends. The CDR3 length is 15 residues. The germline CDR1 and CDR2 sequences are MNHNS and SASEGT.

This clone was observed a single time. The chain has TRBV7-9 and TRBJ1-4; tentatively, D is TRBD1 (6 bases). V dropped 5 bases and J dropped 5 bases, with 15 bases sitting between them. The germline V gene encodes CDR1 SEHNR and CDR2 FQNEAQ (reference sequence). The CDR3 runs to 15 residues. The CDR3 nucleotides read TGTGCCAGCAGCGAGGGGGGTGTTGGGAATGAAAAACTGTTTTTT. It is translated as CASSEGGVGNEKLFF.

The gene calls are TRBV30 and TRBJ1-3, with D maybe TRBD1 (5 bases). Per germline, CDR1 GTSNPN and CDR2 SVGIG (reference sequence). There are 13 residues in the CDR3. The ends were cut back, 2 bases at V and 4 bases at J, with 9 bases in the middle. CDR3 bases: TGTGCCTGGAGTAACAGGCGAGGAAACACCATATATTTT. Protein product: CAWSNRRGNTIYF.

In its sample, this clone was seen once. The genes are TRBV6-6 and TRBJ1-2, with no clear D. Trimming stripped 2 bases from V and 1 base from J, with 5 bases between. The germline gives CDR1 MNHNY, CDR2 SVGAGI (reference sequence). The CDR3 contains 13 residues. CDR3 DNA: TGTGCCAGCAGTTACATGATTAACTATGGCTACACCTTC. It specifies CASSYMINYGYTF.

The chain joins TRBV5-1 to TRBJ2-3; D unclear. The CDR3 has 15 residues. The V gene's germline CDR1 is SGHRS and CDR2 YFSETQ. V lost 1 base and J lost 3, with 12 bases in between. This CDR3 is CASSLLGSWTDTQYF. The CDR3 nucleotides read TGCGCCAGCAGCTTGTTGGGTAGCTGGACAGATACGCAGTATTTT.

This chain joins TRBV2 and TRBJ2-5, with D tentatively TRBD1 (5 bases). V was pared by 7 bases and J by 7 bases, with 19 bases between. The CDR3 is 14 residues long. Looked up from germline, CDR1 is SNHLY and CDR2 is FYNNEI. The CDR3 sequence: CASTISTEYGTQYF. In nucleotides, the CDR3 is TGTGCCAGCACCATCTCGACAGAATATGGGACCCAGTACTTC.

This chain links TRBV9 with TRBJ2-7; D gene uncertain. Per the germline V gene, CDR1 is SGDLS and CDR2 is YYNGEE. CDR3 length: 15 residues. Trimming took off 3 bases at V and 3 bases at J, with 16 bases between the two ends. CDR3: CASSESPATNYEQYF. CDR3 bases: TGTGCCAGCAGCGAGAGTCCAGCAACAAACTACGAGCAGTACTTC. Filled out from reference TRBV9 and TRBJ2-7, the complete variable domain reads DSGVTQTPKHLITATGQRVTLRCSPRSGDLSVYWYQQSLDQGLQFLIQYYNGEERAKGNILERFSAQQFPDLHSELNLSSLELGDSALYFCASSESPATNYEQYFGPGTRLTVT.